This T cell receptor (beta chain) stems from a study of T-cell reconstitution after alpha-beta-depleted transplantation in children. A library of TCRbeta sequences, prepared with unique molecular identifiers, was generated. TCRdb analysed the PCR reads with MiXCR anew, one entry per CDR3 protein. The profile covers roughly 150,000 distinct CDR3 sequences, with over 8.5% appearing a single time and approximately 13% taken by the ten largest. Per the germline V gene, CDR1 is SGHDN and CDR2 is FVKESK. CDR3 length equals 15 residues. V was clipped by 4 bases and J by 4 bases, with 16 bases between them. This sequence was found in a boy between 2 and 10 years old with acute myeloid leukemia, due to receive a stem cell transplant. Sequenced material: PBMCs, taken before TCRalphabeta/CD19-depleted stem cell transplant. V gene TRBV14 combines with J gene TRBJ1-2, with D maybe TRBD1 (5 bases). CDR3 sequence reads: CASSRSRDGRYGYTF. Here the CDR3 DNA reads TGTGCCAGCAGCCGCTCCCGGGACGGGCGCTATGGCTACACCTTC.